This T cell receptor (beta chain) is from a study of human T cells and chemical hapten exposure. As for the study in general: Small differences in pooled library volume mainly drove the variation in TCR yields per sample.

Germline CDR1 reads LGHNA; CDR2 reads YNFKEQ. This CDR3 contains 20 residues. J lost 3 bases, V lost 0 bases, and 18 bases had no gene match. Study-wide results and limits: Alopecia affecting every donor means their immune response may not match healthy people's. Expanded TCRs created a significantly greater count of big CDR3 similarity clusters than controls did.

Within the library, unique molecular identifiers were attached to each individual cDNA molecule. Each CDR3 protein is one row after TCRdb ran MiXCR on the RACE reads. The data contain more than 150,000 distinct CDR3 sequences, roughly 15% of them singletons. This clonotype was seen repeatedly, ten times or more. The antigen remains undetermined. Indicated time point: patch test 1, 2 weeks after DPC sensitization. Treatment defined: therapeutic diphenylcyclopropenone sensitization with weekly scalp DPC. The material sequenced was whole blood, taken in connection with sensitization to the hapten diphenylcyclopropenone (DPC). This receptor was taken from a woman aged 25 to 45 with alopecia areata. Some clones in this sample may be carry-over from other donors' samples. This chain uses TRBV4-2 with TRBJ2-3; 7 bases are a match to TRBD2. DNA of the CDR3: TGTGCCAGCAGCCAAGATAATCCCCGCCAACGGGCGGGAGTGACAGATACGCAGTATTTT. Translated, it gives CASSQDNPRQRAGVTDTQYF.